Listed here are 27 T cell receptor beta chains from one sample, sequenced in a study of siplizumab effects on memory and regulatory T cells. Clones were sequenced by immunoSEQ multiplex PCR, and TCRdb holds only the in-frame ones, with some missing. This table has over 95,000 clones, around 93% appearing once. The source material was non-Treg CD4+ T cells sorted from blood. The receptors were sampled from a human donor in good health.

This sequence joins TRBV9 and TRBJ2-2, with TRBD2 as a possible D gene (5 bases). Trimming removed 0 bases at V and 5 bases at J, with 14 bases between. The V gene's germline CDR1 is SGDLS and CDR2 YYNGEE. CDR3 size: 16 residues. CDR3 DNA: TGTGCCAGCAGCGTAGGTAACCTAGCCGGGACCGGGGAGCTGTTTTTT. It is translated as CASSVGNLAGTGELFF.

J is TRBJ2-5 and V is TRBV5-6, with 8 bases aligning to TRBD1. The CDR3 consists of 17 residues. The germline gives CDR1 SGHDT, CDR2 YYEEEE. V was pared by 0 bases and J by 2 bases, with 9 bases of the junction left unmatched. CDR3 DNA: TGTGCCAGCAGCTTGGCCGCAGGGGGCGCCTCACAAGAGACCCAGTACTTC. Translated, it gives CASSLAAGGASQETQYF.

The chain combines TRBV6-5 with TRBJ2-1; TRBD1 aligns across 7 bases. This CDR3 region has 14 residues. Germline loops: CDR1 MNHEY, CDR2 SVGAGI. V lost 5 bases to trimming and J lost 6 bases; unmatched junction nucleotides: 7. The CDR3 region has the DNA TGTGCCAGCAGTCTAACACGACAGGGCAATGAGCAGTTCTTC. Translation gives CASSLTRQGNEQFF.

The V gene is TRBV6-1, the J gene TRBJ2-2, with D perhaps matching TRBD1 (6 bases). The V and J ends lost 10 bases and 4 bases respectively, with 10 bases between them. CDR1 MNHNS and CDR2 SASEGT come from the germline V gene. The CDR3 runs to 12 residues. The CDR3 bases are TGTGCCAACACAGGGATCACCGGGGAGCTGTTTTTT. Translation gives CANTGITGELFF.

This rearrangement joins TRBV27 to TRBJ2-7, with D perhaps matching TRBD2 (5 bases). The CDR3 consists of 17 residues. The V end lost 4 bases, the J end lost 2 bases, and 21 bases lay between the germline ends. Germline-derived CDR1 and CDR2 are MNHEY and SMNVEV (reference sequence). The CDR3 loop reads CASSSLVGGQNTYEQYF. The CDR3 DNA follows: TGTGCCAGCAGTTCTCTGGTAGGCGGGCAGAACACCTACGAGCAGTACTTC.

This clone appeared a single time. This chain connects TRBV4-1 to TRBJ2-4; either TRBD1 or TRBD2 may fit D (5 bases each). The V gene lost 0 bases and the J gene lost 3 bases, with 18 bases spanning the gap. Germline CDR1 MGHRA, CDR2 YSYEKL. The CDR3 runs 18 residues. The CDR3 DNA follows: TGCGCCAGCAGCCAAGATAAATTGGGGGAAGGGGACAAAAACATTCAGTACTTC. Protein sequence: CASSQDKLGEGDKNIQYF.

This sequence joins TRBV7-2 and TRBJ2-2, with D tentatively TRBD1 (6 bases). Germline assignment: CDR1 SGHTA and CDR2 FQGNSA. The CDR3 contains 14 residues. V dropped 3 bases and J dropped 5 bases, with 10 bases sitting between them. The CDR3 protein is CASSFSQGTGELFF. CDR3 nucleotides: TGTGCCAGCAGCTTTTCCCAGGGGACCGGGGAGCTGTTTTTT.

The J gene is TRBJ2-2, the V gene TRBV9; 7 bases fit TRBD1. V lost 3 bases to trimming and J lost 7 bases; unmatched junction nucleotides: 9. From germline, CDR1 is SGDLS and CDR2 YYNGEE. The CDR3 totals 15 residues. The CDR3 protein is CASSAARGRSGELFF. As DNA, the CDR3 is TGTGCCAGCAGCGCGGCTAGGGGGCGGAGCGGGGAGCTGTTTTTT.

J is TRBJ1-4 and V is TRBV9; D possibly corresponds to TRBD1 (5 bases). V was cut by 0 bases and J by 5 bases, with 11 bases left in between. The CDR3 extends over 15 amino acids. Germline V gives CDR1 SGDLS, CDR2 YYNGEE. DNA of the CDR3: TGTGCCAGCAGCGTAGGTTACAGGAACAATGAAAAACTGTTTTTT. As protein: CASSVGYRNNEKLFF.

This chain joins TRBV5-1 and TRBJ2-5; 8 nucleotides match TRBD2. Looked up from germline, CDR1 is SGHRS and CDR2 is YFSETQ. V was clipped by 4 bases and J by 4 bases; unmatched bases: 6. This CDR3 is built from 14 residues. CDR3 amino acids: CASSVAGSGETQYF. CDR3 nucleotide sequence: TGCGCCAGCAGCGTAGCGGGGAGTGGAGAGACCCAGTACTTC. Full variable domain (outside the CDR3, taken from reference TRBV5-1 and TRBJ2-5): KAGVTQTPRYLIKTRGQQVTLSCSPISGHRSVSWYQQTPGQGLQFLFEYFSETQRNKGNFPGRFSGRQFSNSRSEMNVSTLELGDSALYLCASSVAGSGETQYFGPGTRLLVL.

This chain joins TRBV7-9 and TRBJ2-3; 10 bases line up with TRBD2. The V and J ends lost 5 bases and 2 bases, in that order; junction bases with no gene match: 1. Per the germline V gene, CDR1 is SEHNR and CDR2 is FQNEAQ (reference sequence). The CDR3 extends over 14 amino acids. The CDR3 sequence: CASSGTSATDTQYF. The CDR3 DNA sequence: TGTGCCAGCAGCGGGACTAGCGCCACAGATACGCAGTATTTT.

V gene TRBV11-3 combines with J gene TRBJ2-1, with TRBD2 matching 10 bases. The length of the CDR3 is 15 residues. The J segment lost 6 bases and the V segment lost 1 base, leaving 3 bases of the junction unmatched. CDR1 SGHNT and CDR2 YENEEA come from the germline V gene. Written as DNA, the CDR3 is TGTGCCAGCAGCTTAGGGGTAGCGGGGGGCAATGAGCAGTTCTTC. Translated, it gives CASSLGVAGGNEQFF.

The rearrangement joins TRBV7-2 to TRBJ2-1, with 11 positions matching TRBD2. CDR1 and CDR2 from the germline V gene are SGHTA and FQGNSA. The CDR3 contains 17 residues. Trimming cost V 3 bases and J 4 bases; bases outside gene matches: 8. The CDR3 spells CASSLNRVAGGYNEQFF. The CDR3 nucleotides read TGTGCCAGCAGCTTGAATCGAGTAGCGGGGGGGTACAATGAGCAGTTCTTC.

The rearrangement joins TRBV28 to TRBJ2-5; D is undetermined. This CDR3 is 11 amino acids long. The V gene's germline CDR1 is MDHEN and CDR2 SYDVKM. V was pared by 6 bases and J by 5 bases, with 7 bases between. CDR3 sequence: CASSREETQYF. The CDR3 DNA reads TGTGCCAGCAGCCGTGAGGAGACCCAGTACTTC.

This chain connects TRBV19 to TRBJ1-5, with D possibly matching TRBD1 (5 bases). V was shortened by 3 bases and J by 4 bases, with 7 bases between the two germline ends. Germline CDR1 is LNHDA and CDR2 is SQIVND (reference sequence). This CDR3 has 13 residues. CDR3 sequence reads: CASSMQGNQPQHF. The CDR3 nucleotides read TGTGCCAGTAGTATGCAGGGAAATCAGCCCCAGCATTTT.

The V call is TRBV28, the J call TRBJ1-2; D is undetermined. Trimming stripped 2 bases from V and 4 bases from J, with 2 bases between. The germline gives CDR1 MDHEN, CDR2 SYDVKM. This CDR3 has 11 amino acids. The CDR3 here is CASSLSYGYTF. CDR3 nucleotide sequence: TGTGCCAGCAGTTTAAGCTATGGCTACACCTTC.

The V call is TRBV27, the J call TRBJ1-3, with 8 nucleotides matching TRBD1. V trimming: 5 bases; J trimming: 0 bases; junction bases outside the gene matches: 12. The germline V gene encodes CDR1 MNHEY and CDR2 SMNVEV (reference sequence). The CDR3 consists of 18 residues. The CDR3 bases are TGTGCCAGCAGTCCGAGGGACAGGCAGACCCTCTCTGGAAACACCATATATTTT. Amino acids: CASSPRDRQTLSGNTIYF.

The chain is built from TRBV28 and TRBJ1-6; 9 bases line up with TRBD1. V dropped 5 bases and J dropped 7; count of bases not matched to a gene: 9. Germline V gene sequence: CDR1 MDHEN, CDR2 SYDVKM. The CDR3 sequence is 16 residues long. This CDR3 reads CASSTRQGVYNSPLHF. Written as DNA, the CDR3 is TGTGCCAGCAGTACTCGACAGGGGGTCTACAATTCACCCCTCCACTTT.

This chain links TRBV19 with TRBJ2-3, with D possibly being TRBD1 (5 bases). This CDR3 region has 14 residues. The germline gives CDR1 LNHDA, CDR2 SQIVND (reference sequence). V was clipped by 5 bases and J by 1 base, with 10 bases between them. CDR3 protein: CASSQGLRTDTQYF. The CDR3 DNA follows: TGTGCCAGTAGTCAGGGATTGCGCACAGATACGCAGTATTTT.

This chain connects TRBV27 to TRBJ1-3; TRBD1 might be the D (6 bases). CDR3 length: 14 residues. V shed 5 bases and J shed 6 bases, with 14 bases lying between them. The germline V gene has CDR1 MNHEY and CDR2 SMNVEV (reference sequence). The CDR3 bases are TGTGCCAGCAGTCAGCGGGACAACAAAAACACCATATATTTT. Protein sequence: CASSQRDNKNTIYF.

The CDR3 nucleotides read TGTGCCAGCACCCCCCGGGACAGGGCTTGGGAGCAGTACTTC. It translates to CASTPRDRAWEQYF. V is TRBV6-1 and J is TRBJ2-7, with TRBD1 matching over 9 bases. Germline loops: CDR1 MNHNS, CDR2 SASEGT. The CDR3 extends over 14 amino acids. V was pared by 7 bases and J by 7 bases, with 11 bases of the junction left unmatched.

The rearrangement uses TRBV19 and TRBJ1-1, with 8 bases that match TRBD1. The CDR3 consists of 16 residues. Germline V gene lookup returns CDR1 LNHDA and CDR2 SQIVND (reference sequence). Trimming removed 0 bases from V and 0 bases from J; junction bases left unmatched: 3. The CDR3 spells CASSIDRGRVNTEAFF. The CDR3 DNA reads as TGTGCCAGTAGTATAGACAGGGGGCGGGTGAACACTGAAGCTTTCTTT. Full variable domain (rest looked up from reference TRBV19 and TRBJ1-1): DGGITQSPKYLFRKEGQNVTLSCEQNLNHDAMYWYRQDPGQGLRLIYYSQIVNDFQKGDIAEGYSVSREKKESFPLTVTSAQKNPTAFYLCASSIDRGRVNTEAFFGQGTRLTVV.

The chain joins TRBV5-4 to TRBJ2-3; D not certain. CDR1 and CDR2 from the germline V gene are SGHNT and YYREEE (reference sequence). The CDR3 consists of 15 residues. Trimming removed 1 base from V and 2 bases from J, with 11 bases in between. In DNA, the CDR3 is TGTGCCAGCAGCTTGTCTTTGCACTCCACAGATACGCAGTATTTT. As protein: CASSLSLHSTDTQYF.

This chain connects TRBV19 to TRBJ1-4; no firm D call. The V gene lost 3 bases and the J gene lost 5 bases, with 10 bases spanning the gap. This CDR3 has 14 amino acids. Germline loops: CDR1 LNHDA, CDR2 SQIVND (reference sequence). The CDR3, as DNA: TGTGCCAGTAGTATGAGCCTGGTAAATGAAAAACTGTTTTTT. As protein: CASSMSLVNEKLFF.

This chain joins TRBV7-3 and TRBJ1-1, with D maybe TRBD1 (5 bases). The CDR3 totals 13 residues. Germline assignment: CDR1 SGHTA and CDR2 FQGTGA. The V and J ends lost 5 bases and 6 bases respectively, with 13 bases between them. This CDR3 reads CASSPRAGAEAFF. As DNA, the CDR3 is TGTGCCAGCAGCCCCAGAGCGGGGGCTGAAGCTTTCTTT.

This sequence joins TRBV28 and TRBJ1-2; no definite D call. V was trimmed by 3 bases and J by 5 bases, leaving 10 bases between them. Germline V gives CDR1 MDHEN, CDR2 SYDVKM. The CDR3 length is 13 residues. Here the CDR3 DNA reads TGTGCCAGCAGTTTGGATTACGATTATGGCTACACCTTC. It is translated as CASSLDYDYGYTF.

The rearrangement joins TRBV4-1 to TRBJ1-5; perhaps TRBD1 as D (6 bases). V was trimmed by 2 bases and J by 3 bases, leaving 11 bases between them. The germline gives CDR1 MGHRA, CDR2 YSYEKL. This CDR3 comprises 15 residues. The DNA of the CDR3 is TGCGCCAGCAGCCAACCCGACAGGACCAATCAGCCCCAGCATTTT. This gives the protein CASSQPDRTNQPQHF.